The 23 T cell receptor beta chains below come from one sample, sequenced in a study of cytomegalovirus exposure and HLA in healthy donors (dated by TCRdb to about 2017). Receptor libraries were prepared by the immunoSEQ multiplex PCR assay. For the multiplex PCR, a mixture combining 60 forward primers for TCR Vbeta segments and 13 reverse primers for TCR Jbeta segments was used. TCRdb obtained this table from immuneACCESS and retained in-frame rearrangements with V and J assigned. These tables miss some clones; where compared with another copy, unresolved V genes account for less than half of the shortfall, and the remainder is unexplained. The sample table records 140,000 to 150,000 clones; around 90% of these occur just once. Roughly 0.5% of the sample lies in the top ten. The material sequenced was PBMCs. The receptors shown here come from a middle-aged woman in good health and CMV-seronegative.

This chain uses TRBV11-2 with TRBJ2-7; 8 bases fit TRBD1. With V trimmed by 0 bases and J by 3 bases, 7 bases remained unmatched. The CDR3 spans 16 residues. Germline lookup yields CDR1 SGHAT and CDR2 FQNNGV. Here the CDR3 reads CASSLDVRTGFYEQYF. The DNA for the CDR3 is TGTGCCAGCAGCTTAGATGTTCGGACAGGGTTCTACGAGCAGTACTTC.

The chain employs TRBV6-6 and TRBJ1-2; TRBD1 matches 9 bases. The germline CDR1 and CDR2 sequences are MNHNY and SVGAGI (reference sequence). The CDR3 length is 15 residues. V dropped 6 bases and J dropped 3; count of bases not matched to a gene: 8. The CDR3 bases are TGTGCCAGCAGGGGGGCACAGGGGGCCGACTATGGCTACACCTTC. Translating gives CASRGAQGADYGYTF.

This chain uses TRBV14 with TRBJ2-3, with a tentative D call TRBD2 (5 bases). Germline V CDR1 and CDR2: SGHDN, FVKESK. The CDR3 has 17 amino acids. V lost 1 base and J lost 5, with 19 bases in between. CDR3 amino acids: CASSQVSGLPRIDTQYF. CDR3 bases: TGTGCCAGCAGCCAAGTGAGCGGTCTCCCTAGGATAGATACGCAGTATTTT.

The chain's CDR3 is CASSITGTEETQYF. CDR3 nucleotides: TGTGCCAGCAGCATAACCGGGACAGAGGAGACCCAGTACTTC. The rearrangement links TRBV11-3 to TRBJ2-5; 7 positions match TRBD1. The CDR3 loop spans 14 amino acids. Germline lookup yields CDR1 SGHNT and CDR2 YENEEA. Trimming cost V 5 bases and J 5 bases; bases outside gene matches: 8.

This clone has a handful of counts. The chain uses TRBV9 and TRBJ1-2, with 7 bases aligning to TRBD1. CDR1 is SGDLS and CDR2 is YYNGEE in the germline V gene. The CDR3 has 15 amino acids. The V segment lost 0 bases and the J segment 8 bases; nucleotides outside the gene matches: 10. CDR3 coding DNA: TGTGCCAGCAGCGTAGTACCCGGGGACAGTGGAGGCTACACCTTC. Amino acid sequence: CASSVVPGDSGGYTF.

The chain has TRBV5-4 and TRBJ2-5; 9 bases match TRBD2. Germline CDR1 SGHNT, CDR2 YYREEE (reference sequence). The CDR3 runs to 14 residues. Losses at the gene ends were 3 bases for V and 3 bases for J; bases not matched to a gene: 3. CDR3 loop: CASSSPSGEETQYF. Here the CDR3 DNA reads TGTGCCAGCAGCTCGCCTAGCGGGGAAGAGACCCAGTACTTC.

The CDR3 reads CASSFGGQGVYEQYF. The DNA for the CDR3 is TGTGCCAGCAGCTTCGGGGGACAGGGCGTTTACGAGCAGTACTTC. The chain is built from TRBV5-4 and TRBJ2-7, with TRBD1 matching over 9 bases. This CDR3 contains 15 residues. The V segment lost 2 bases and the J segment 4 bases; nucleotides outside the gene matches: 7. CDR1 is SGHNT, CDR2 YYREEE, per germline (reference sequence). Filled out from reference TRBV5-4 and TRBJ2-7, the complete variable domain reads ETGVTQSPTHLIKTRGQQVTLRCSSQSGHNTVSWYQQALGQGPQFIFQYYREEENGRGNFPPRFSGLQFPNYSSELNVNALELDDSALYLCASSFGGQGVYEQYFGPGTRLTVT.

This chain joins TRBV19 and TRBJ2-1, with a tentative D call TRBD2 (5 bases). CDR3 size: 14 residues. Trimming cost V 3 bases and J 2 bases, with 8 bases left between them. The germline CDR1 and CDR2 sequences are LNHDA and SQIVND (reference sequence). CDR3 coding DNA: TGTGCCAGTAGTATCCCGGGGACCTACAATGAGCAGTTCTTC. It yields the protein CASSIPGTYNEQFF.

The V gene is TRBV5-4, the J gene TRBJ2-2; TRBD2 matches at 7 bases. Germline assignment: CDR1 SGHNT and CDR2 YYREEE (reference sequence). CDR3 length: 15 amino acids. Germline trimming cut 1 base from V and 5 bases from J; bases unmatched to any gene: 5. CDR3 region: CASSLTAGWTGELFF. The DNA of the CDR3 is TGTGCCAGCAGCTTGACAGCGGGATGGACCGGGGAGCTGTTTTTT.

The chain uses TRBV30 and TRBJ1-4; D ambiguous. This CDR3 has 13 residues. The ends were cut back, 1 base at V and 15 bases at J, with 18 bases in the middle. Germline CDR1 reads GTSNPN; CDR2 reads SVGIG (reference sequence). The CDR3 is CAWSDLYGGILFF. The CDR3 DNA sequence: TGTGCCTGGAGTGACCTCTACGGAGGAATATTGTTTTTT.

The gene calls are TRBV27 and TRBJ2-2, with D maybe TRBD2 (6 bases). Trimming pared 3 bases from V and 5 bases from J, leaving 10 bases between. CDR3 length equals 14 residues. CDR1 is MNHEY and CDR2 is SMNVEV in the germline V gene (reference sequence). The CDR3 is CASSFRGGTGELFF. The CDR3, as DNA: TGTGCCAGCAGTTTCCGGGGAGGTACCGGGGAGCTGTTTTTT.

The chain couples TRBV5-1 to TRBJ2-7; D unresolved. V lost 0 bases and J lost 5, with 12 bases in between. The CDR3 consists of 14 residues. Germline V gene sequence: CDR1 SGHRS, CDR2 YFSETQ. The CDR3 DNA reads as TGCGCCAGCAGCTTGGCCGTCGCTACGGACGAGCAGTACTTC. Translated, it gives CASSLAVATDEQYF.

The V call is TRBV6-5, the J call TRBJ1-1; TRBD1 agrees at 7 bases. CDR1 and CDR2 from the germline V gene are MNHEY and SVGAGI. V lost 5 bases to trimming and J lost 12 bases; unmatched junction nucleotides: 12. The CDR3 runs 13 residues. CDR3 loop: CASSEGQRVGSFF. The DNA of the CDR3 is TGTGCCAGCAGTGAGGGACAGCGCGTGGGATCTTTCTTT.

CDR3 sequence reads: CASRQGFGGNTIYF. DNA of the CDR3: TGCGCCAGTAGACAGGGGTTCGGTGGAAACACCATATATTTT. The chain is built from TRBV5-1 and TRBJ1-3; 8 positions match TRBD1. The germline V gene has CDR1 SGHRS and CDR2 YFSETQ. V shed 8 bases and J 3 bases; nucleotides not matched to a gene: 7. This CDR3 is 14 amino acids long.

V gene TRBV5-4 combines with J gene TRBJ2-5; 10 nucleotides align to TRBD1. In germline, CDR1 is SGHNT, CDR2 YYREEE (reference sequence). Germline trimming cut 3 bases from V and 2 bases from J; bases unmatched to any gene: 4. The length of the CDR3 is 15 residues. CDR3 sequence: CASSSRDRGQETQYF. The CDR3 DNA sequence: TGTGCCAGCAGCTCCAGGGACAGGGGACAAGAGACCCAGTACTTC.

The chain has TRBV7-2 and TRBJ2-2; TRBD2 aligns across 9 bases. Trimming took 4 bases from V and 0 from J; bases not matched to a gene: 0. Germline CDR1 SGHTA, CDR2 FQGNSA. The CDR3 sequence is 15 residues long. CDR3 nucleotides: TGTGCCAGCAGCTCTAGCGGGACGAACACCGGGGAGCTGTTTTTT. This gives the protein CASSSSGTNTGELFF.

The chain recombines TRBV10-3 with TRBJ2-2; 7 bases line up with TRBD1. The CDR3 is 13 amino acids. V dropped 9 bases and J dropped 5; count of bases not matched to a gene: 6. Germline loops: CDR1 ENHRY, CDR2 SYGVKD. The CDR3 DNA reads TGTGCCATAACAGGGGTTGGAACCGGGGAGCTGTTTTTT. Translated, it gives CAITGVGTGELFF.

The rearrangement links TRBV6-5 to TRBJ2-7; the match to TRBD2 covers 9 bases. Trimming removed 3 bases from V and 5 bases from J; junction bases left unmatched: 5. Germline-derived CDR1 and CDR2 are MNHEY and SVGAGI. The CDR3 loop spans 14 amino acids. The CDR3: CASSYAGGPNEQYF. The CDR3 DNA reads as TGTGCCAGCAGTTATGCGGGAGGGCCTAACGAGCAGTACTTC.

CDR3 amino acids: CASSGSTEAFF. CDR3 nucleotide sequence: TGTGCCAGCAGTGGTTCGACTGAAGCTTTCTTT. The V and J genes are TRBV2 and TRBJ1-1; no reliable D call. The CDR3 totals 11 residues. Between the trimmed V and J ends, which lost 4 bases and 5 bases, there was a span of 5 bases. Germline V gene sequence: CDR1 SNHLY, CDR2 FYNNEI.

The rearrangement links TRBV10-3 to TRBJ1-5; D is perhaps TRBD1 (5 bases). V was cut by 7 bases and J by 0 bases, with 7 bases left in between. Per germline, CDR1 ENHRY and CDR2 SYGVKD. The CDR3 has 13 residues. As DNA, the CDR3 is TGTGCCATCAAGGGGAATAGCAATCAGCCCCAGCATTTT. This codes for CAIKGNSNQPQHF.

The rearrangement links TRBV9 to TRBJ2-3; TRBD1 agrees at 8 bases. After removal of 2 bases from V and 4 bases from J, the junction contained 6 bases not matched to a gene. CDR1 is SGDLS, CDR2 YYNGEE, per germline. The CDR3 spans 15 residues. Here the CDR3 DNA reads TGTGCCAGCAGCGTGGCAGGGGGCGTCTCAGATACGCAGTATTTT. It encodes CASSVAGGVSDTQYF. Complete variable domain (other parts from reference TRBV9 and TRBJ2-3): DSGVTQTPKHLITATGQRVTLRCSPRSGDLSVYWYQQSLDQGLQFLIQYYNGEERAKGNILERFSAQQFPDLHSELNLSSLELGDSALYFCASSVAGGVSDTQYFGPGTRLTVL.

The CDR3 reads CASSLSWLVGQGTGGYTF. The CDR3 region has the DNA TGTGCCAGCAGTTTATCGTGGTTGGTGGGACAGGGGACGGGTGGCTACACCTTC. The chain is built from TRBV27 and TRBJ1-2, with 10 bases fitting TRBD1. Germline V gene lookup returns CDR1 MNHEY and CDR2 SMNVEV (reference sequence). The CDR3 has 18 amino acids. The ends lost 0 bases at V and 7 bases at J; junction bases unmatched: 14.

V usage is TRBV5-4 and J usage is TRBJ1-5; no firm D call. The CDR3 runs 14 residues. Germline V lookup: CDR1 SGHNT, CDR2 YYREEE (reference sequence). Trimming cost V 0 bases and J 4 bases, with 8 bases left between them. CDR3: CASSLGPDNQPQHF. The CDR3 coding sequence is TGTGCCAGCAGCTTGGGGCCAGATAATCAGCCCCAGCATTTT.